This TCR beta chain was recorded in a study of blood T cell repertoires in COVID-19. The overall study: Sites across the United States, Italy and Spain contributed samples from acute and convalescent COVID-19. Sources were T cells, B-cell-depleted T cells, or PBMCs; the material itself was cDNA or gDNA.

Germline V gene data show CDR1 as MGHRA and CDR2 as YSYEKL. Trimming removed 1 base at V and 8 bases at J, with 14 bases between. This CDR3 spans 14 amino acids. Under the authors' procedure: By means of reference gene primer amplification, nucleated cell counts were estimated. Assay: immunoSEQ multiplex PCR; the TCRdb copy retains only in-frame clones and omits some. The V and J calls and clone size come from that table; D and trimming were worked out from the DNA. Among tens of thousands of clones listed, roughly 80% were seen once. The chain combines TRBV4-1 with TRBJ1-1, with a possible D match to TRBD1 (5 bases). This receptor was obtained from a human donor in a cohort sampled during active COVID-19. Sequencing used peripheral blood. The chain's CDR3 is CASSQAPRRQEAFF. The CDR3 DNA is TGCGCCAGCAGCCAAGCCCCCCGTCGACAGGAAGCTTTCTTT.